The 5 T cell receptor beta chains below all came from one sample that was sequenced in a study of blood T cell repertoires in COVID-19. Method: immunoSEQ multiplex PCR; TCRdb's copy keeps in-frame clones and lacks some. The sample lists about 28,000 clones; over 70% were seen once. Material: peripheral blood. Every receptor here comes from a man between 65 and 85 years old with active COVID-19.

J is TRBJ1-6 and V is TRBV7-9, with 7 bases matching TRBD1. The CDR3 runs to 16 residues. J gave up 7 bases and V 1 base, and 7 bases lay outside the gene matches. Germline loops: CDR1 SEHNR, CDR2 FQNEAQ (reference sequence). The CDR3 here is CASSLGPTGKNSPLHF. Written as DNA, the CDR3 is TGTGCCAGCAGCTTAGGACCGACAGGGAAAAATTCACCCCTCCACTTT.

The gene calls are TRBV5-1 and TRBJ2-2, with TRBD1 identical over 8 bases. The germline CDR1 and CDR2 sequences are SGHRS and YFSETQ. This CDR3 contains 14 residues. V shed 4 bases, J shed 6 bases, and the junction held 5 bases outside the gene matches. In DNA, the CDR3 is TGCGCCAGCAGCCAGGACAGGGTCGCCGGGGAGCTGTTTTTT. Its translation: CASSQDRVAGELFF. Variable domain in full (rest from reference TRBV5-1 and TRBJ2-2): KAGVTQTPRYLIKTRGQQVTLSCSPISGHRSVSWYQQTPGQGLQFLFEYFSETQRNKGNFPGRFSGRQFSNSRSEMNVSTLELGDSALYLCASSQDRVAGELFFGEGSRLTVL.

The chain employs TRBV6-6 and TRBJ1-5, with TRBD1 matching over 9 bases. CDR1 is MNHNY, CDR2 SVGAGI, per germline (reference sequence). This CDR3 is built from 15 residues. V was pared by 5 bases and J by 2 bases, with 4 bases of the junction left unmatched. The CDR3 DNA is TGTGCCAGCAGTGAGACAGGGGGGGGCAATCAGCCCCAGCATTTT. Protein: CASSETGGGNQPQHF.

This clone was seen just once. V and J are TRBV7-9 and TRBJ2-6; D is undetermined. The CDR3 is 13 amino acids. V lost 5 bases to trimming and J lost 1 base, with 3 bases between them. From germline, CDR1 is SEHNR and CDR2 FQNEAQ (reference sequence). In DNA, the CDR3 is TGTGCCAGCAGCCCGTCTGGGGCCAACGTCCTGACTTTC. Translation: CASSPSGANVLTF.

This clone was detected only a few times. The chain is built from TRBV9 and TRBJ1-2; possible D gene TRBD1, 5 bases. V was cut by 0 bases and J by 4 bases, with 10 bases left in between. Germline lookup yields CDR1 SGDLS and CDR2 YYNGEE. The CDR3 length is 14 residues. The CDR3: CASSVDGGVYGYTF. The CDR3 DNA follows: TGTGCCAGCAGCGTAGACGGGGGGGTCTATGGCTACACCTTC.